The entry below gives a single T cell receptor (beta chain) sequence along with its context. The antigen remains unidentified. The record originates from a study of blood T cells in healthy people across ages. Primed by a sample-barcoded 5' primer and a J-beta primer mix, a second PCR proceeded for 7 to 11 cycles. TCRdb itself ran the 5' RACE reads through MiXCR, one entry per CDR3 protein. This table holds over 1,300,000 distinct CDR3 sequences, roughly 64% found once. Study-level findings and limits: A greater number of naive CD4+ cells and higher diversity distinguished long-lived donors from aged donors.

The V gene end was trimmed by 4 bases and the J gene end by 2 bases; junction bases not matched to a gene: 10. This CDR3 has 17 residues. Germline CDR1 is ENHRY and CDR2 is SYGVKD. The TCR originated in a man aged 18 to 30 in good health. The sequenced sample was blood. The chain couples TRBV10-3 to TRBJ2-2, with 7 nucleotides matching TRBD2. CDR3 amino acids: CAISAPRLAENTGELFF. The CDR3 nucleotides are TGTGCCATCAGTGCCCCCCGGCTAGCGGAAAACACCGGGGAGCTGTTTTTT.